This T cell receptor beta chain was recovered during a study of cytomegalovirus exposure and HLA in healthy donors. CDR1 SNHLY and CDR2 FYNNEI come from the germline V gene. Trimming took 4 bases from V and 0 from J, leaving 18 bases between them. The CDR3 extends over 18 amino acids. PCR involved 60 Vbeta and 13 Jbeta primers. Profiled with immunoSEQ multiplex PCR; TCRdb holds only in-frame clones, not every one. The sample lists about 160,000 clones; 80% to 90% were seen once. This TCR derives from a man younger than 30 in good health and CMV-seropositive. The sample taken for sequencing was PBMCs. This chain uses TRBV2 with TRBJ1-4; weak D call: TRBD1 (6 bases). The CDR3 sequence is CASSGLGALGATNEKLFF. The CDR3 nucleotides read TGTGCCAGCAGTGGGCTGGGGGCGTTAGGTGCAACTAATGAAAAACTGTTTTTT.